This entry lists 13 T cell receptor beta chains sequenced from one sample in a study of tumor-infiltrating lymphocytes in primary liver carcinoma. Starting from 500 ng of total RNA, TCR beta cDNA was produced with a primer in the constant region. For TCR beta, libraries were produced by three nested multiplex PCR rounds using slightly modified ARM-PCR. Researchers ran the first two PCR rounds for roughly 10 cycles each with TRBV1-TRBV30 forward primers and a C-beta reverse primer. MiXCR, run by TCRdb on the multiplex PCR reads, gives a single entry per CDR3 protein. Altogether roughly 120,000 distinct CDR3 sequences are present, 64% being singletons, with the ten largest covering 7% to 10%. The tissue used was unsorted bulk material of roughly 17-33 mg. RNA and DNA were co-extracted from it with the AllPrep DNA/RNA mini kit. Sequenced: liver tumor tissue from sampling region 3. Stated subset: tumor region T3, left-lateral pole. Receptors originate from a woman aged 60 to 75 with primary liver carcinoma and hepatitis B virus infection.

This clonotype was counted ten times or more. This chain links TRBV29-1 with TRBJ1-4; D ambiguous. V was trimmed by 4 bases and J by 7 bases, leaving 10 bases between them. The CDR3 length is 12 residues. Germline loops: CDR1 SQVTM, CDR2 ANQGSEA. The CDR3 nucleotides read TGCAGCGTTGGTGGTCGGGGTGAAAAACTGTTTTTT. Protein product: CSVGGRGEKLFF. Complete variable domain (other parts from reference TRBV29-1 and TRBJ1-4): SAVISQKPSRDICQRGTSLTIQCQVDSQVTMMFWYRQQPGQSLTLIATANQGSEATYESGFVIDKFPISRPNLTFSTLTVSNMSPEDSSIYLCSVGGRGEKLFFGSGTQLSVL.

This chain joins TRBV7-9 and TRBJ1-1; TRBD1 might be the D (6 bases). V lost 2 bases, J lost 8 bases, and 12 bases lay in between. Germline V gene lookup returns CDR1 SEHNR and CDR2 FQNEAQ (reference sequence). This CDR3 is built from 13 residues. The CDR3 nucleotides read TGTGCCAGCAGCTTAAAACAGGGAGGCGAAGCTTTCTTT. Its translation is CASSLKQGGEAFF. Filled out from reference TRBV7-9 and TRBJ1-1, the complete variable domain reads DTGVSQNPRHKITKRGQNVTFRCDPISEHNRLYWYRQTLGQGPEFLTYFQNEAQLEKSRLLSDRFSAERPKGSFSTLEIQRTEQGDSAMYLCASSLKQGGEAFFGQGTRLTVV.

The J gene is TRBJ2-7, the V gene TRBV12-3 or TRBV12-4, with unresolved D. The CDR3 extends over 11 amino acids. Trimming took 9 bases from V and 6 from J, leaving 12 bases between them. The CDR3 is CASGPGLEQYF. CDR3 in DNA: TGTGCCAGTGGCCCCGGGCTCGAGCAGTACTTC.

With regard to this clonotype: In this CDR3 the conserved last residue, phenylalanine or tryptophan, is missing, so a read error is likely. CDR3 coding DNA: TGCGCCAGCTGCTTGGCGGGGGTGAACACTGAAGCTTTCTCT. Translation gives CASCLAGVNTEAFS. This chain uses TRBV11-3 with TRBJ1-1; maybe TRBD1 (5 bases). Germline CDR1 is SGHNT and CDR2 is YENEEA. The CDR3 consists of 14 residues.

Comment on this clonotype: Sequence at one end of the junction differs from germline and may be a read error. This chain uses TRBV29-1 with TRBJ2-2, with D perhaps matching TRBD1 (6 bases). Germline V gives CDR1 SQVTM, CDR2 ANQGSEA. The CDR3 contains 15 residues. CDR3 amino acids: CSARAGTTSTGEPFF. CDR3 sequence (DNA): TGCAGCGCCCGTGCCGGGACAACGAGCACCGGTGAGCCGTTTTTT.

Comment on this clonotype: A much larger clone lies one base from this, so it may be a read error. This chain joins TRBV28 and TRBJ1-1; possibly TRBD1 for D (6 bases). CDR1 and CDR2 (germline): MDHEN, SYDVKM. The germline V and J ends were trimmed by 7 bases and 12 bases, with 21 bases remaining between them. The CDR3 spans 13 residues. The CDR3 here is CASKFAGARRTFF. The CDR3 coding sequence is TGTGCCAGCAAGTTTGCGGGGGCGCGGAGAACTTTCTTT.

This clonotype was picked up a small number of times. The V call is TRBV19, the J call TRBJ1-2; 9 bases are shared with TRBD1. The V gene's germline CDR1 is LNHDA and CDR2 SQIVND (reference sequence). Trimming took 5 bases from V and 10 from J; bases not matched to a gene: 8. This CDR3 contains 13 residues. The CDR3 here is CASSVGQGAPYTF. The CDR3 DNA is TGTGCCAGTAGTGTGGGACAGGGCGCTCCCTACACCTTC.

As to this clonotype: At one of its ends the junction is not consistent with the germline gene, which may arise from a read error. The rearrangement uses TRBV11-3 and TRBJ2-1; 8 bases agree with TRBD2. The CDR3 has 15 residues. Germline V gene sequence: CDR1 SGHNT, CDR2 YENEEA. CDR3 sequence: CAGGSRGSGNNVQFF. CDR3 sequence (DNA): TGTGCCGGCGGCTCTCGGGGTAGCGGGAACAATGTGCAGTTCTTC.

V and J are TRBV11-1 and TRBJ2-2; D is possibly TRBD1 (5 bases). The CDR3 has 18 residues. Per the germline V gene, CDR1 is SGHAT and CDR2 is FQDESV (reference sequence). CDR3 nucleotides: TGTACAAGCAGCTTAAAGGTTCAGGGAAGGAAGAGGACCGGGGAGCTGTTTTTT. Its translation: CTSSLKVQGRKRTGELFF.

As for this clonotype: The junction departs from germline at one end; a sequencing error may be responsible. The J gene is TRBJ2-4, the V gene TRBV5-5; 9 bases are shared with TRBD1. Per the germline V gene, CDR1 is SGHKS and CDR2 is YYEKEE (reference sequence). There are 16 residues in the CDR3. CDR3 loop: CAGSLRSDGQGNIQYF. CDR3 nucleotide sequence: TGTGCCGGCAGCTTGCGGAGTGATGGACAGGGGAACATTCAGTACTTC.

On this clonotype: The junction shows a germline mismatch at one end, possibly a read error. This chain uses TRBV6-2 or TRBV6-3 with TRBJ2-6, with D maybe TRBD1 (6 bases). The CDR3 length is 18 residues. CDR1 and CDR2 (germline): MNHEY, SVGEGT. This CDR3 reads CASSYMQGFPSGANVQTF. CDR3 in DNA: TGTGCCAGCAGTTACATGCAGGGGTTCCCCTCTGGGGCCAACGTCCAGACTTTC.

This clonotype came up a few times. The chain couples TRBV30 to TRBJ1-6, with D possibly being TRBD1 (6 bases). V shed 0 bases and J shed 10 bases, with 16 bases lying between them. The CDR3 extends over 15 amino acids. Germline CDR1 and CDR2: GTSNPN and SVGIG (reference sequence). Written as DNA, the CDR3 is TGTGCCTGGAGTGTAGCTTGGGGACACATGTCACCCCTCCACTTT. Its translation: CAWSVAWGHMSPLHF.

Of note for this clonotype: A junction boundary mismatches the germline segment, possibly from a read error. CDR3 bases: TGCAACGTTTGGAGCTCGCAAGCTCTCTTT. Translated, it gives CNVWSSQALF. The chain is built from TRBV29-1 and TRBJ1-1; no reliable D call. Germline V gene lookup returns CDR1 SQVTM and CDR2 ANQGSEA. This CDR3 has 10 amino acids.